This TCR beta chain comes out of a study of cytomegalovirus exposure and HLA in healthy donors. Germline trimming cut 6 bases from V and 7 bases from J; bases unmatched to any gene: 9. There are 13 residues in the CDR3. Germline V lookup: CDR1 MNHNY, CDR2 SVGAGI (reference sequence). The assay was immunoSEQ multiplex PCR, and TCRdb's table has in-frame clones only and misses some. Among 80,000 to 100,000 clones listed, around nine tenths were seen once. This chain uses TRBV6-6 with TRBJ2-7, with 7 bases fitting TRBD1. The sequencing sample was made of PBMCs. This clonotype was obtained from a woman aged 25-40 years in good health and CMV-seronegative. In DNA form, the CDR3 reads TGTGCCAGCAGCCGGACAGGTCCCCTGGAGCAGTACTTC. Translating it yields CASSRTGPLEQYF.